The 29 T cell receptor beta chains in this list originate from one sample, sequenced in a study of memory CD8 T cells in hepatitis C reinfection. Sequencing was performed with immunoSEQ multiplex PCR; in TCRdb, only in-frame clones are kept and a portion is missing. The sample shows 45,000 to 65,000 clones, 85% to 90% of them seen only once. As to time point: pre-reinfection, 55 to 20 weeks before reinfection detection. The sorted cells went straight to TCR sequencing with no prior in vitro expansion. The specimen sequenced was naive CD8+ T cells sorted from blood. These receptors came from a man younger than 35 with hepatitis C virus infection.

The rearrangement joins TRBV6-5 to TRBJ1-5; D uncertain. The CDR3 is made up of 12 amino acids. With 5 bases removed from V and 11 bases from J, the gap between germline ends came to 13 bases. The germline V gene has CDR1 MNHEY and CDR2 SVGAGI. The CDR3, as DNA: TGTGCCAGCAGTAATAGGAGTCTAGCCCAGCATTTT. Translated, it gives CASSNRSLAQHF.

The chain combines TRBV5-3 with TRBJ2-7, with TRBD1 matching 7 bases. TRBV5-3 is annotated as an ORF whose role is uncertain. The CDR3 runs to 14 residues. Unmatched junction bases numbered 10, after V lost 5 bases and J lost 5 bases. The CDR3 DNA reads as TGTGCCAGAAGTCCTGGACAGGTTGTAAACGAGCAGTACTTC. The encoded protein is CARSPGQVVNEQYF.

The rearrangement links TRBV28 to TRBJ2-3, with TRBD2 matching over 8 bases. The germline V gene has CDR1 MDHEN and CDR2 SYDVKM. The CDR3 is 15 amino acids. Trimming removed 8 bases from V and 5 bases from J; junction bases left unmatched: 12. CDR3 sequence (DNA): TGTGCCAGCTCTACGCAAGCGGGAGTCGAAGATACGCAGTATTTT. Translating it yields CASSTQAGVEDTQYF.

This clone was observed a few times. The chain employs TRBV10-1 and TRBJ1-1; 9 bases map to TRBD1. Germline V gene sequence: CDR1 WNHNN, CDR2 SYGVQD (reference sequence). CDR3 length: 13 residues. The ends lost 5 bases at V and 5 bases at J; junction bases unmatched: 3. Here the CDR3 reads CASSLGQGTEAFF. CDR3 coding DNA: TGCGCCAGCAGTCTTGGACAGGGGACTGAAGCTTTCTTT.

This clone was found a few times. This chain connects TRBV6-5 to TRBJ1-1; D not resolved. CDR1 MNHEY and CDR2 SVGAGI come from the germline V gene. The CDR3 totals 13 residues. V lost 4 bases and J lost 6, with 12 bases in between. The CDR3 region is CASSSGGGAEAFF. The CDR3 DNA reads as TGTGCCAGCAGTTCCGGAGGTGGGGCTGAAGCTTTCTTT.

V usage is TRBV9 and J usage is TRBJ2-3; 10 bases agree with TRBD2. The CDR3 runs 15 residues. Germline CDR1 and CDR2: SGDLS and YYNGEE. Germline trimming cut 4 bases from V and 6 bases from J; bases unmatched to any gene: 8. This CDR3 reads CASSLAGVEVDTQYF. The CDR3 DNA sequence: TGTGCCAGCAGCCTAGCGGGAGTGGAGGTTGATACGCAGTATTTT. Based on the CDR3 plus reference TRBV9 and TRBJ2-3, the full variable domain is DSGVTQTPKHLITATGQRVTLRCSPRSGDLSVYWYQQSLDQGLQFLIQYYNGEERAKGNILERFSAQQFPDLHSELNLSSLELGDSALYFCASSLAGVEVDTQYFGPGTRLTVL.

The CDR3 sequence is CASRGTGAGELFF. CDR3 coding DNA: TGTGCCAGCAGGGGGACAGGGGCCGGGGAGCTGTTTTTT. The gene calls are TRBV2 and TRBJ2-2; 10 nucleotides match TRBD1. V lost 6 bases to trimming and J lost 6 bases; unmatched junction nucleotides: 1. Germline V CDR1 and CDR2: SNHLY, FYNNEI. This CDR3 has 13 residues.

In DNA, the CDR3 is TGTGCCAGCAGCAATATAGCTCTCTCCTACGAGCAGTACTTC. As protein: CASSNIALSYEQYF. The chain employs TRBV5-4 and TRBJ2-7; D not certain. The CDR3 is made up of 14 amino acids. The germline gives CDR1 SGHNT, CDR2 YYREEE (reference sequence). V lost 4 bases to trimming and J lost 0 bases, with 11 bases between them.

The chain links TRBV10-2 to TRBJ2-5; TRBD2 matches at 15 bases. Trimming took 6 bases from V and 2 from J; bases not matched to a gene: 4. This CDR3 has 16 residues. Germline loops: CDR1 WSHSY, CDR2 SAAADI. The CDR3 loop reads CASRGTSGGTQETQYF. CDR3 sequence (DNA): TGCGCCAGCAGGGGGACTAGCGGGGGGACACAAGAGACCCAGTACTTC.

This clone was counted a few times. CDR3 amino acids: CASSPSDTDQPQHF. The CDR3, as DNA: TGTGCCAGCAGCCCGTCGGACACTGATCAGCCCCAGCATTTT. The chain links TRBV7-9 to TRBJ1-5; D possibly corresponds to TRBD1 (5 bases). The V gene's germline CDR1 is SEHNR and CDR2 FQNEAQ (reference sequence). V lost 5 bases to trimming and J lost 5 bases, with 13 bases between them. The CDR3 totals 14 residues.

The chain uses TRBV29-1 and TRBJ2-1, with a possible D match to TRBD1 (6 bases). The V gene lost 6 bases and the J gene lost 4 bases, with 16 bases spanning the gap. This CDR3 is built from 14 residues. Per germline, CDR1 SQVTM and CDR2 ANQGSEA. The CDR3 region has the DNA TGCAGCGTATTCAACCGGGACACGTACAATGAGCAGTTCTTC. Protein: CSVFNRDTYNEQFF.

The count of this clone is one. The rearrangement links TRBV4-1 to TRBJ1-5, with D tentatively TRBD1 (5 bases). In germline, CDR1 is MGHRA, CDR2 YSYEKL. V was shortened by 4 bases and J by 7 bases, with 17 bases between the two germline ends. This CDR3 contains 15 residues. Written as DNA, the CDR3 is TGCGCCAGCAGCCGGGGCTTTCGGGGGGACCAGCCCCAGCATTTT. It codes for CASSRGFRGDQPQHF.

This sequence joins TRBV27 and TRBJ2-1, with 8 nucleotides matching TRBD2. Germline values: CDR1 MNHEY, CDR2 SMNVEV (reference sequence). With V trimmed by 5 bases and J by 2 bases, 8 bases remained unmatched. The CDR3 is 16 amino acids. The CDR3 sequence: CASSPGGARTYNEQFF. The CDR3 bases are TGTGCCAGCAGTCCCGGGGGGGCCCGTACCTACAATGAGCAGTTCTTC.

The genes are TRBV19 and TRBJ2-3, with a tentative D call TRBD2 (6 bases). This CDR3 is 15 amino acids long. V gave up 1 base and J gave up 0 bases, with 8 bases separating them. Germline V CDR1 and CDR2: LNHDA, SQIVND (reference sequence). CDR3 amino acids: CASSIVAGSTDTQYF. The CDR3 DNA is TGTGCCAGTAGTATAGTGGCGGGAAGCACAGATACGCAGTATTTT.

This clone was observed a few times. The chain employs TRBV19 and TRBJ1-1; possibly TRBD1 for D (5 bases). This CDR3 is built from 15 residues. Trimming shortened V by 2 bases and J by 6 bases, and 16 bases separated the two germline ends. Germline assignment: CDR1 LNHDA and CDR2 SQIVND (reference sequence). As DNA, the CDR3 is TGTGCCAGTAGTATATCCGCCTCAGGGAGGGCTGAAGCTTTCTTT. Its translation is CASSISASGRAEAFF.

V and J are TRBV6-5 and TRBJ2-1, with 7 bases identical to TRBD1. Germline V gene lookup returns CDR1 MNHEY and CDR2 SVGAGI. This CDR3 comprises 12 residues. With 5 bases clipped from V and 8 bases from J, the junction kept 3 bases outside the gene matches. The CDR3 nucleotides read TGTGCCAGCAGTGACAGGGTGCATGAGCAGTTCTTC. As protein: CASSDRVHEQFF.

This chain connects TRBV6-1 to TRBJ2-1; 9 nucleotides line up with TRBD2. This CDR3 is built from 15 residues. V shed 2 bases and J 4 bases; nucleotides not matched to a gene: 3. The germline V gene has CDR1 MNHNS and CDR2 SASEGT. The CDR3 DNA is TGTGCCAGCAGTGAACCCCTAGCGGGGTACAATGAGCAGTTCTTC. Its protein is CASSEPLAGYNEQFF.

The V and J genes are TRBV5-5 and TRBJ1-1, with D possibly being TRBD1 (6 bases). Trimming took 2 bases from V and 6 from J, leaving 11 bases between them. The germline CDR1 and CDR2 sequences are SGHKS and YYEKEE (reference sequence). The CDR3 runs to 13 residues. CDR3 DNA sequence: TGTGCCAGCAGCTTCGGGGGGCACGCTGAAGCTTTCTTT. This codes for CASSFGGHAEAFF.

This clone was detected once. This chain's CDR3 is CASSYEGQFNEQFF. CDR3 DNA: TGTGCCAGCAGTTACGAGGGACAGTTTAATGAGCAGTTCTTC. The V and J genes are TRBV6-5 and TRBJ2-1, with TRBD1 identical over 7 bases. J was trimmed by 7 bases and V by 2 bases; bases with no gene match: 5. Germline V gene sequence: CDR1 MNHEY, CDR2 SVGAGI. CDR3 length: 14 residues.

V usage is TRBV10-3 and J usage is TRBJ2-1; possibly TRBD1 for D (6 bases). The germline gives CDR1 ENHRY, CDR2 SYGVKD. This CDR3 is built from 15 residues. Between the trimmed V and J ends, which lost 4 bases and 7 bases, there was a span of 17 bases. This CDR3 reads CAISGAVDRTNEQFF. For the CDR3, the DNA is TGTGCCATCAGTGGTGCCGTTGACAGGACTAATGAGCAGTTCTTC.

The chain couples TRBV30 to TRBJ1-1; D call uncertain. The V and J ends lost 8 bases and 1 base respectively, with 11 bases between them. This CDR3 spans 12 amino acids. Per germline, CDR1 GTSNPN and CDR2 SVGIG (reference sequence). The CDR3 DNA follows: TGTGCCAGGATGGAGGGGAACACTGAAGCTTTCTTT. Its translation: CARMEGNTEAFF.

The V and J genes are TRBV7-6 and TRBJ2-3; 7 nucleotides align to TRBD2. Germline V lookup: CDR1 SGHVS, CDR2 FNYEAQ. The junction had 11 bases not matched to a gene; V was cut back by 2 bases and J by 0 bases. The CDR3 is 18 amino acids. The CDR3 reads CASSLSSGQVTSTDTQYF. CDR3 DNA: TGTGCCAGCAGCTTAAGTAGCGGGCAAGTTACTAGCACAGATACGCAGTATTTT.

This clone was found once. Distinct nucleotide sequences in the sample also encode this CDR3. The chain employs TRBV7-9 and TRBJ2-1; 7 bases agree with TRBD2. V lost 4 bases and J lost 0; bases outside the gene matches: 9. Germline lookup yields CDR1 SEHNR and CDR2 FQNEAQ (reference sequence). The CDR3 extends over 17 amino acids. The CDR3 sequence: CASSSRAGDSSYNEQFF. The DNA for the CDR3 is TGTGCCAGCAGCTCACGGGCGGGAGATAGCTCCTACAATGAGCAGTTCTTC.

As regards this clone: One junction end disagrees with the germline gene, perhaps due to a read error. The chain is built from TRBV5-5 and TRBJ1-1; 8 nucleotides line up with TRBD1. Germline V gene data show CDR1 as SGHKS and CDR2 as YYEKEE (reference sequence). This CDR3 contains 13 residues. The CDR3 DNA reads TGTGTCAGCAGCCCTACCGGACAGGGACAAGCTTTCTTT. This codes for CVSSPTGQGQAFF.

The chain has TRBV5-1 and TRBJ2-1; tentative D call: TRBD2 (6 bases). Looked up from germline, CDR1 is SGHRS and CDR2 is YFSETQ. The CDR3 has 15 residues. The germline V and J ends were trimmed by 6 bases and 3 bases, with 16 bases remaining between them. The CDR3 sequence: CASNRQGGDYNEQFF. The CDR3 coding sequence is TGCGCCAGCAATAGGCAAGGCGGGGACTACAATGAGCAGTTCTTC.

A remark on this clone: At one end, the junction sequence differs from germline, possibly due to a read error. J is TRBJ2-1 and V is TRBV19; 9 nucleotides agree with TRBD1. The CDR3 runs 13 residues. CDR1 is LNHDA, CDR2 SQIVND, per germline (reference sequence). The CDR3 loop is CVSSMGQGNEQFF. In nucleotides, the CDR3 is TGTGTCAGTAGTATGGGACAGGGAAATGAGCAGTTCTTC.

This clone showed up just once. This chain uses TRBV4-1 with TRBJ1-2; D may be TRBD1 (5 bases). The germline V and J ends were trimmed by 1 base and 3 bases, with 9 bases remaining between them. The CDR3 contains 14 residues. CDR1 and CDR2 from the germline V gene are MGHRA and YSYEKL. The CDR3 DNA reads as TGCGCCAGCAGCCAAGGCAGGGTGGACTATGGCTACACCTTC. Translating it yields CASSQGRVDYGYTF.

The CDR3 is CASNPGQGRGEQFF. Written as DNA, the CDR3 is TGTGCCAGCAACCCGGGACAGGGGAGGGGTGAGCAGTTCTTC. This chain uses TRBV6-6 with TRBJ2-1, with 10 bases that match TRBD1. The germline CDR1 and CDR2 sequences are MNHNY and SVGAGI (reference sequence). The CDR3 has 14 residues. The trim removed 7 bases at V and 9 bases at J, leaving 9 bases unmatched.

The chain joins TRBV10-3 to TRBJ2-2, with TRBD2 identical over 8 bases. This CDR3 is built from 16 residues. From germline, CDR1 is ENHRY and CDR2 SYGVKD. After removal of 4 bases from V and 0 bases from J, the junction contained 4 bases not matched to a gene. The CDR3 is CAISGNSGTNTGELFF. The CDR3 nucleotides read TGTGCCATCAGTGGAAATAGCGGGACGAACACCGGGGAGCTGTTTTTT.